What follows describes a single T cell receptor (beta chain). These data are taken from a study of cytomegalovirus exposure and HLA in healthy donors. Use of 60 Vbeta and 13 Jbeta primers characterized the PCR. Using immunoSEQ multiplex PCR, the repertoire was profiled, and TCRdb retains in-frame clones only, with some absent. The sample lists roughly 80,000 clones; about 75% were seen once. Germline-derived CDR1 and CDR2 are SGHKS and YYEKEE (reference sequence). This CDR3 region has 14 residues. Trimming stripped 0 bases from V and 3 bases from J, with 9 bases between. The receptor's source is a man aged 55 to 70 in good health and CMV-seropositive. Sequenced input: PBMCs. The chain employs TRBV5-5 and TRBJ1-2; D might be TRBD1 (5 bases). CDR3 coding DNA: TGTGCCAGCAGCTTGGAGACAGCCCACTATGGCTACACCTTC. Translating it yields CASSLETAHYGYTF. Variable domain in full (rest from reference TRBV5-5 and TRBJ1-2): DAGVTQSPTHLIKTRGQQVTLRCSPISGHKSVSWYQQVLGQGPQFIFQYYEKEERGRGNFPDRFSARQFPNYSSELNVNALLLGDSALYLCASSLETAHYGYTFGSGTRLTVV.